These 25 T cell receptor beta chains share one sample of origin, sequenced in a study of T cell responses to AZD1222 COVID-19 vaccine. Sequencing was performed with immunoSEQ multiplex PCR; in TCRdb, only in-frame clones are kept and a portion is missing. The data show under 150,000 clones, with 80% to 95% seen just once and 5% held by the top ten. The sample consisted of peripheral blood, taken on day 0 of AZD1222 vaccination. The source is an adult in good health.

The CDR3 spells CASRLGGGQETQYF. The DNA for the CDR3 is TGTGCCAGCCGCCTTGGGGGGGGCCAAGAGACCCAGTACTTC. The chain has TRBV5-6 and TRBJ2-5; 7 bases fit TRBD2. V lost 7 bases, J lost 1 base, and 7 bases stayed unmatched. Germline assignment: CDR1 SGHDT and CDR2 YYEEEE. The CDR3 loop spans 14 amino acids. The whole variable domain, remainder taken from reference TRBV5-6 and TRBJ2-5, is DAGVTQSPTHLIKTRGQQVTLRCSPKSGHDTVSWYQQALGQGPQFIFQYYEEEERQRGNFPDRFSGHQFPNYSSELNVNALLLGDSALYLCASRLGGGQETQYFGPGTRLLVL.

The chain combines TRBV27 with TRBJ2-7; D gene uncertain. The V gene's germline CDR1 is MNHEY and CDR2 SMNVEV (reference sequence). The CDR3 is made up of 14 amino acids. V was trimmed by 5 bases and J by 4 bases, leaving 15 bases between them. This CDR3 reads CASSRVGANYEQYF. The CDR3, as DNA: TGTGCCAGCAGTAGGGTCGGAGCTAATTACGAGCAGTACTTC.

The genes are TRBV5-1 and TRBJ2-1; 10 nucleotides line up with TRBD1. J gave up 9 bases and V 4 bases, and 16 bases lay outside the gene matches. The germline V gene encodes CDR1 SGHRS and CDR2 YFSETQ. This CDR3 region has 17 residues. This CDR3 is CASSKGLTGGDRFEQFF. CDR3 nucleotides: TGCGCCAGCAGCAAAGGACTGACAGGGGGCGACCGATTTGAGCAGTTCTTC.

This rearrangement joins TRBV6-1 to TRBJ1-5, with D perhaps TRBD1 (6 bases). The V end lost 0 bases, the J end lost 9 bases, and 24 bases lay between the germline ends. Per germline, CDR1 MNHNS and CDR2 SASEGT. The CDR3 spans 18 residues. The CDR3 DNA follows: TGTGCCAGCAGTGAAGCGCTTCCGACCGGACAGACTGCATGGCCCCAGCATTTT. It is translated as CASSEALPTGQTAWPQHF.

This clone was picked up one time. This chain uses TRBV6-5 with TRBJ1-5, with no clear D. V lost 2 bases, J lost 4 bases, and 12 bases lay in between. CDR3 size: 15 residues. Germline V gene lookup returns CDR1 MNHEY and CDR2 SVGAGI. The chain's CDR3 is CASSYTAGINQPQHF. The DNA for the CDR3 is TGTGCCAGCAGTTACACGGCAGGTATTAATCAGCCCCAGCATTTT.

This chain links TRBV29-1 with TRBJ2-1; 7 bases fit TRBD1. V shed 6 bases, J shed 6 bases, and the junction held 14 bases outside the gene matches. Germline V lookup: CDR1 SQVTM, CDR2 ANQGSEA. The CDR3 has 15 amino acids. Here the CDR3 reads CSVNPPGQLANEQFF. The CDR3 DNA reads as TGCAGCGTGAATCCTCCGGGACAGCTCGCCAATGAGCAGTTCTTC.

This clone was found a few times. The rearrangement uses TRBV25-1 and TRBJ2-7; weak D call: TRBD1 (5 bases). Germline V gene sequence: CDR1 MGHDK, CDR2 SYGVNS. The CDR3 runs 15 residues. Trimming pared 1 base from V and 6 bases from J, leaving 16 bases between. The CDR3 coding sequence is TGTGCCAGCAGTGAATCTTCCAGGGAATCAAGCGAGCAGTACTTC. Amino acid sequence: CASSESSRESSEQYF.

V usage is TRBV6-1 and J usage is TRBJ2-7, with TRBD2 identical over 9 bases. After removal of 3 bases from V and 2 bases from J, the junction contained 17 bases not matched to a gene. The CDR3 is made up of 19 amino acids. Germline CDR1 and CDR2: MNHNS and SASEGT. The CDR3 DNA reads as TGTGCCAGCAGTGACCTGAGGACTAGCGCAATACGACTTACCTACGAGCAGTACTTC. Protein sequence: CASSDLRTSAIRLTYEQYF.

This clone is a singleton in its sample. The V call is TRBV5-1, the J call TRBJ2-5; a possible D gene is TRBD1 (6 bases). CDR1 SGHRS and CDR2 YFSETQ come from the germline V gene. V was clipped by 0 bases and J by 3 bases, with 9 bases between them. This CDR3 contains 14 residues. CDR3 amino acids: CASSLAAGEETQYF. The CDR3 nucleotides are TGCGCCAGCAGCTTGGCCGCAGGGGAAGAGACCCAGTACTTC.

To note about this clone: Other DNA variants within this sample encode the same CDR3. V usage is TRBV2 and J usage is TRBJ2-5; D possibly uses TRBD1 or TRBD2 (7 bases each). This CDR3 has 16 residues. From germline, CDR1 is SNHLY and CDR2 FYNNEI. V lost 7 bases, J lost 0 bases, and 18 bases lay in between. CDR3 coding DNA: TGTGCCAGCACCCCCCCAGGGGGGGGGTACCAAGAGACCCAGTACTTC. Translated, it gives CASTPPGGGYQETQYF.

The gene calls are TRBV5-1 and TRBJ2-3; D possibly corresponds to TRBD1 (5 bases). Germline V gene lookup returns CDR1 SGHRS and CDR2 YFSETQ. The CDR3 has 14 amino acids. Trimming took 0 bases from V and 6 from J, leaving 11 bases between them. The CDR3 nucleotides read TGCGCCAGCAGCTTGGGGTTTAAGGGGGATACGCAGTATTTT. Translated, it gives CASSLGFKGDTQYF.

The chain carries TRBV5-1 and TRBJ2-1; D remains unclear. V shed 3 bases and J shed 4 bases, with 11 bases lying between them. The germline V gene has CDR1 SGHRS and CDR2 YFSETQ. The CDR3 consists of 14 residues. The CDR3 DNA sequence: TGCGCCAGCAGCTCCCCGGGTGTTTACAATGAGCAGTTCTTC. It yields the protein CASSSPGVYNEQFF.

This clone was recorded a few times. CDR3 in amino acids: CASSLDRSHYNEQFF. CDR3 DNA sequence: TGTGCCAGCAGCTTAGATAGATCCCATTACAATGAGCAGTTCTTC. J is TRBJ2-1 and V is TRBV11-3, with unresolved D. The germline CDR1 and CDR2 sequences are SGHNT and YENEEA. With 0 bases removed from V and 4 bases from J, the gap between germline ends came to 10 bases. The CDR3 has 15 residues.

Only one count was recorded for this clone. The chain recombines TRBV7-9 with TRBJ2-1, with 9 bases that match TRBD2. V lost 4 bases and J lost 2; bases outside the gene matches: 3. The CDR3 loop spans 15 amino acids. In germline, CDR1 is SEHNR, CDR2 FQNEAQ (reference sequence). Here the CDR3 reads CASSSIAGAYNEQFF. Written as DNA, the CDR3 is TGTGCCAGCAGCTCCATAGCGGGAGCCTACAATGAGCAGTTCTTC. Looking up the rest from reference TRBV7-9 and TRBJ2-1 gives the full variable domain: DTGVSQNPRHKITKRGQNVTFRCDPISEHNRLYWYRQTLGQGPEFLTYFQNEAQLEKSRLLSDRFSAERPKGSFSTLEIQRTEQGDSAMYLCASSSIAGAYNEQFFGPGTRLTVL.

V is TRBV3-1 (or the pseudogene TRBV3-2) and J is TRBJ1-2; D is ambiguous. CDR1 is LGHDT, CDR2 YNNKEL, per germline (reference sequence). Trimming stripped 8 bases from V and 0 bases from J, with 7 bases between. This CDR3 comprises 12 residues. CDR3 sequence reads: CASSSSNYGYTF. The CDR3 bases are TGTGCCAGCTCCTCATCTAACTATGGCTACACCTTC.

The rearrangement links TRBV11-2 to TRBJ2-1; D is uncertain. The V and J ends lost 3 bases and 10 bases respectively, with 10 bases between them. CDR1 SGHAT and CDR2 FQNNGV come from the germline V gene. The CDR3 length is 12 residues. CDR3 in DNA: TGTGCCAGCAGCTTCGGACCAGGCGAGCAGTTCTTC. Its protein is CASSFGPGEQFF.

This clone was seen a handful of times. This sequence joins TRBV28 and TRBJ1-1; 7 bases align to TRBD1. The CDR3 is 15 residues long. Germline CDR1 MDHEN, CDR2 SYDVKM. With V trimmed by 1 base and J by 0 bases, 2 bases remained unmatched. CDR3 nucleotide sequence: TGTGCCAGCAGTTTATTGACAGGGATGAACACTGAAGCTTTCTTT. Amino acids: CASSLLTGMNTEAFF.

V is TRBV18 and J is TRBJ2-7; 7 bases map to TRBD1. The CDR3 runs to 16 residues. Germline V CDR1 and CDR2: KGHSH, LQKENI. V lost 0 bases to trimming and J lost 0 bases; unmatched junction nucleotides: 5. The CDR3, as DNA: TGTGCCAGCTCACCACCGGACAGGACGAGCTCCTACGAGCAGTACTTC. Its protein is CASSPPDRTSSYEQYF.

This clone was seen once. The genes are TRBV7-2 and TRBJ2-2; the D gene is possibly TRBD2 (6 bases). Germline-derived CDR1 and CDR2 are SGHTA and FQGNSA. This CDR3 spans 15 amino acids. V lost 2 bases and J lost 5, with 12 bases in between. In DNA, the CDR3 is TGTGCCAGCAGCTTAATCACCCGGGGGACCGGGGAGCTGTTTTTT. It encodes CASSLITRGTGELFF.

The chain carries TRBV6-5 and TRBJ1-5, with D possibly matching TRBD1 (6 bases). Germline V gene lookup returns CDR1 MNHEY and CDR2 SVGAGI. The CDR3 loop spans 15 amino acids. V was shortened by 6 bases and J by 0 bases, with 12 bases between the two germline ends. CDR3 residues: CASRSDRYSNQPQHF. The CDR3 bases are TGTGCCAGCAGATCCGACAGGTATAGCAATCAGCCCCAGCATTTT.

This sequence joins TRBV2 and TRBJ2-7; tentatively, D is TRBD2 (7 bases). Germline lookup yields CDR1 SNHLY and CDR2 FYNNEI. Trimming left V 7 bases short and J 2 bases short, with 15 bases between. The CDR3 is 14 residues long. In nucleotides, the CDR3 is TGTGCCAGCACCACGAGGGGGGGCCCCTACGAGCAGTACTTC. Its translation: CASTTRGGPYEQYF.

The chain combines TRBV5-1 with TRBJ1-6; perhaps TRBD1 as D (6 bases). The CDR3 is 14 residues long. Trimming left V 0 bases short and J 10 bases short, with 11 bases between. Germline CDR1 SGHRS, CDR2 YFSETQ. CDR3 nucleotides: TGCGCCAGCAGCTTGGGCGTCAGGGGATCACCCCTCCACTTT. Translation: CASSLGVRGSPLHF.

V gene TRBV18 combines with J gene TRBJ1-4; D may be TRBD1 (5 bases). Germline CDR1 is KGHSH and CDR2 is LQKENI. The length of the CDR3 is 14 residues. Trimming stripped 2 bases from V and 8 bases from J, with 12 bases between. CDR3 sequence reads: CASSPGGINEKLFF. Written as DNA, the CDR3 is TGTGCCAGCTCACCAGGGGGGATTAACGAAAAACTGTTTTTT.

This CDR3 reads CASSAQGGPRNEQFF. Here the CDR3 DNA reads TGTGCCAGCAGCGCGCAGGGGGGGCCTCGTAATGAGCAGTTCTTC. The chain uses TRBV9 and TRBJ2-1, with D perhaps given as TRBD1 or TRBD2 (7 bases each). V shed 3 bases and J shed 7 bases, with 17 bases lying between them. The CDR3 consists of 15 residues. Germline CDR1 is SGDLS and CDR2 is YYNGEE. The full variable domain, completed using reference TRBV9 and TRBJ2-1, is DSGVTQTPKHLITATGQRVTLRCSPRSGDLSVYWYQQSLDQGLQFLIQYYNGEERAKGNILERFSAQQFPDLHSELNLSSLELGDSALYFCASSAQGGPRNEQFFGPGTRLTVL.

The rearrangement links TRBV19 to TRBJ2-7; 11 bases fit TRBD1. The V gene end was trimmed by 5 bases and the J gene end by 3 bases; junction bases not matched to a gene: 3. Germline V lookup: CDR1 LNHDA, CDR2 SQIVND (reference sequence). The CDR3 covers 14 residues. CDR3 nucleotide sequence: TGTGCCAGTAGTGTAGGGACAGGGGGCTACGAGCAGTACTTC. Translated, it gives CASSVGTGGYEQYF.